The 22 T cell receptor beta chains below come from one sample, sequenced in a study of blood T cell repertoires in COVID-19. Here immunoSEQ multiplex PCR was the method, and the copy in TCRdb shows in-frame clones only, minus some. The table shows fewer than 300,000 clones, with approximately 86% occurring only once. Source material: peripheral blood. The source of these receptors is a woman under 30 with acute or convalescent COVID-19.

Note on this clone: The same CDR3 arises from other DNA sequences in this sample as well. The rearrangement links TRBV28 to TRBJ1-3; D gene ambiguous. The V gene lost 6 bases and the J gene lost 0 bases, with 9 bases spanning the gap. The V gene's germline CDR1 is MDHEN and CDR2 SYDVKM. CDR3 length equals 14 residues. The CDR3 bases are TGTGCCAGCAGCCGGACTGGCTCTGGAAACACCATATATTTT. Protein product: CASSRTGSGNTIYF.

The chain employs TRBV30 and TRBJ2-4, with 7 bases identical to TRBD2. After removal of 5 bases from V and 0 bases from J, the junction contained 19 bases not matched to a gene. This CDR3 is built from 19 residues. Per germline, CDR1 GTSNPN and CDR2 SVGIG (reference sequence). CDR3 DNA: TGTGCCTGGCACGATTCTCGGGGGAGGGCCCTACTAGCCAAAAACATTCAGTACTTC. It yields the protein CAWHDSRGRALLAKNIQYF.

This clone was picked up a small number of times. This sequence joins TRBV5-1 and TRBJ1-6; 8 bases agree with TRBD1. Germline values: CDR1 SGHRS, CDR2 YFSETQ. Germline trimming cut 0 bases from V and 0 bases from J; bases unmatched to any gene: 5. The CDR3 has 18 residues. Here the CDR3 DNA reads TGCGCCAGCAGCTTGGAGGGACAGGACAGCTCCTATAATTCACCCCTCCACTTT. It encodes CASSLEGQDSSYNSPLHF.

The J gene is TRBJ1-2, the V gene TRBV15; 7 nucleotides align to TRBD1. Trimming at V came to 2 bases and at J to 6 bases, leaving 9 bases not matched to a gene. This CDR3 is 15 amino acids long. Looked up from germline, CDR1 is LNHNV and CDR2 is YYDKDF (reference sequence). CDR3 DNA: TGTGCCACCAGCAGAACCAGACAGGGCGGGGATGGCTACACCTTC. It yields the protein CATSRTRQGGDGYTF.

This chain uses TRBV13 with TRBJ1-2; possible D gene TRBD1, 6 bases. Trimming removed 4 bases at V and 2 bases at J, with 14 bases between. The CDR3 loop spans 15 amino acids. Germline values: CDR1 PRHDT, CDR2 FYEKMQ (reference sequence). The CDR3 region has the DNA TGTGCCAGCAGCTCGGGACATACTACCAACTATGGCTACACCTTC. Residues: CASSSGHTTNYGYTF.

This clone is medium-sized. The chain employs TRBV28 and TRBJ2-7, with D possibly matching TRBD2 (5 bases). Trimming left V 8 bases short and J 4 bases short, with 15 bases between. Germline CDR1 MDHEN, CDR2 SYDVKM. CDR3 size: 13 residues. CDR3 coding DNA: TGTGCCAGCTCCCCCGCCGGGATATACGAGCAGTACTTC. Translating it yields CASSPAGIYEQYF.

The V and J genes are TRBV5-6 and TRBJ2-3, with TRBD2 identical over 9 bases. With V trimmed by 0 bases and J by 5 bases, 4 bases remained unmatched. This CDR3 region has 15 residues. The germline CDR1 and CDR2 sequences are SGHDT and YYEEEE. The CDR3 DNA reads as TGTGCCAGCAGCTTGGGGGGACTAGCAAGAGATACGCAGTATTTT. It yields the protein CASSLGGLARDTQYF.

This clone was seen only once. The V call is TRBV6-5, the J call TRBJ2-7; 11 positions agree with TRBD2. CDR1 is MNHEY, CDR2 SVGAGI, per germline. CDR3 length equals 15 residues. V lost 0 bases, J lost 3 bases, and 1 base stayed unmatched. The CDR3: CASSYSGLADYEQYF. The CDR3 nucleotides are TGTGCCAGCAGTTACTCGGGACTAGCGGACTACGAGCAGTACTTC.

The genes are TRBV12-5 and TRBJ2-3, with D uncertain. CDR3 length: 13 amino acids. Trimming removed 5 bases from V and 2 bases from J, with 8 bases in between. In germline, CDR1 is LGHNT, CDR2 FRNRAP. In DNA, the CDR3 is TGTGCTAGTGGTCTCTCCCCCACAGATACGCAGTATTTT. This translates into CASGLSPTDTQYF. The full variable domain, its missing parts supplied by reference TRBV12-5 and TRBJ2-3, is DARVTQTPRHKVTEMGQEVTMRCQPILGHNTVFWYRQTMMQGLELLAYFRNRAPLDDSGMPKDRFSAEMPDATLATLKIQPSEPRDSAVYFCASGLSPTDTQYFGPGTRLTVL.

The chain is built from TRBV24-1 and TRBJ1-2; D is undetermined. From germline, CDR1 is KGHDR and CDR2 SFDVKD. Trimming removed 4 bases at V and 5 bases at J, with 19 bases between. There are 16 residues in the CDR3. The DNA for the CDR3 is TGTGCCACCAGTGACTTACCGGGCCCGGGAAGGTATGGCTACACCTTC. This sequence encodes CATSDLPGPGRYGYTF.

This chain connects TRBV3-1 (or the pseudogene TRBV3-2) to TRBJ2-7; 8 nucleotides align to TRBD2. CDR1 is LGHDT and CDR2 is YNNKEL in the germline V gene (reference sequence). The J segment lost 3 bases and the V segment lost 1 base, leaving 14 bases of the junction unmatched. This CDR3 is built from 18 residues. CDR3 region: CASSQGYSSGSVRYEQYF. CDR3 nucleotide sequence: TGTGCCAGCAGCCAAGGATACTCTAGCGGGTCCGTTCGCTACGAGCAGTACTTC.

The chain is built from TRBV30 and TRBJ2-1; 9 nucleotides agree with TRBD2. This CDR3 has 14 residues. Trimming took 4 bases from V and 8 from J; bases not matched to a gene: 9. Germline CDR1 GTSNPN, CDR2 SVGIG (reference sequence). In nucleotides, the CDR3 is TGTGCCTGGACTGATAGCGGGAGTTACCATGAGCAGTTCTTC. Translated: CAWTDSGSYHEQFF.

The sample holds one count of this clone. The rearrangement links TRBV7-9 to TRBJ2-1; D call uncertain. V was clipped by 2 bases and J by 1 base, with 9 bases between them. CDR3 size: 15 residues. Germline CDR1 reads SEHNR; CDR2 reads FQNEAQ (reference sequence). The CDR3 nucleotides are TGTGCCAGCAGCTTAAATTTCAGGTCCTACAATGAGCAGTTCTTC. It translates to CASSLNFRSYNEQFF.

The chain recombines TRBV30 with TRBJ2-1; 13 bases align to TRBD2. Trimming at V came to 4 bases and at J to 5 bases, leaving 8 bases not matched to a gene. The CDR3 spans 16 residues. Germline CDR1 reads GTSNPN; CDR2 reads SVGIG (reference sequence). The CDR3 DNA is TGTGCCTGGACCCAACAACTAGCGGGAGGGAACAATGAGCAGTTCTTC. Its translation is CAWTQQLAGGNNEQFF.

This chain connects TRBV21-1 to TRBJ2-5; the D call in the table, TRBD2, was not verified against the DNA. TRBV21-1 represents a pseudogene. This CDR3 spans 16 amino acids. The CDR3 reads CASSKEERTSRETQYF. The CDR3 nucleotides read TGTGCCAGCAGCAAAGAGGAGCGGACTAGCCGGGAGACCCAGTACTTC.

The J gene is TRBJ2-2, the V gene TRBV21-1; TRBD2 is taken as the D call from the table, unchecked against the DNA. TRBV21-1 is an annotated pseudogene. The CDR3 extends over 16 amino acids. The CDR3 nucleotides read TGTGCCAGCAGCAAAGAACTGCGGGGCAGGACCGGGGAGCTGTTTTTT. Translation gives CASSKELRGRTGELFF.

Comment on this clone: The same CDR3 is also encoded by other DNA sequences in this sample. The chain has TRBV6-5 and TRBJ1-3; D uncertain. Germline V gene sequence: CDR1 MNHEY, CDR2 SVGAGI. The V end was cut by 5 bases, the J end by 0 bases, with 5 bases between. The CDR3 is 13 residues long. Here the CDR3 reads CASSPNSGNTIYF. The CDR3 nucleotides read TGTGCCAGCAGTCCTAACTCTGGAAACACCATATATTTT.

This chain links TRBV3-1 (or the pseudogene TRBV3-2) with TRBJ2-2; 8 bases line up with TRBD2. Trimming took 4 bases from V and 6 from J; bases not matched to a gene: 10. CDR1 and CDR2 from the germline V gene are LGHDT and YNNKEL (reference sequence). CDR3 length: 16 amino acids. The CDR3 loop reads CASSPRGGAGAGELFF. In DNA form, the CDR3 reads TGTGCCAGCAGCCCACGGGGGGGGGCTGGTGCCGGGGAGCTGTTTTTT.

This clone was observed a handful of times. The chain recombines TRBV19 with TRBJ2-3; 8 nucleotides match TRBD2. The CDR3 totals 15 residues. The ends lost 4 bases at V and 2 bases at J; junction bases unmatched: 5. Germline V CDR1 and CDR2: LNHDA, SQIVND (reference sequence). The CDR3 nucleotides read TGTGCCAGTAGTAGTCGGGAGGGCCACACAGATACGCAGTATTTT. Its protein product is CASSSREGHTDTQYF.

This CDR3 reads CSVTGGSTYEQYF. The CDR3 region has the DNA TGCAGCGTTACGGGGGGGTCGACCTACGAGCAGTACTTC. This chain links TRBV29-1 with TRBJ2-7; 8 bases line up with TRBD2. The CDR3 totals 13 residues. Germline CDR1 is SQVTM and CDR2 is ANQGSEA. V gave up 5 bases and J gave up 2 bases; unmatched junction bases: 5.

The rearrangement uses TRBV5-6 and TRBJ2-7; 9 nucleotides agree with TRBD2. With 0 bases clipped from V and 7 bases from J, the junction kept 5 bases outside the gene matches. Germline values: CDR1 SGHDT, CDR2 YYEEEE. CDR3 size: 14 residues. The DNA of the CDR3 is TGTGCCAGCAGCTTGGTAACTAGCGGGCGTGAGCAGTACTTC. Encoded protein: CASSLVTSGREQYF.

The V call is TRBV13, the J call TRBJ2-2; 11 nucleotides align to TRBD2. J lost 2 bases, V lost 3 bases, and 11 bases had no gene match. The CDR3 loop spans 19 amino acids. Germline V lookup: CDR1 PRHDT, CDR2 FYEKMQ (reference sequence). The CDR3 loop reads CASSFTPPTSGANTGELFF. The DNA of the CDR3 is TGTGCCAGCAGCTTTACCCCCCCGACTAGCGGGGCAAACACCGGGGAGCTGTTTTTT. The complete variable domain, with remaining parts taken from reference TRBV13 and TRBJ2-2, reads AAGVIQSPRHLIKEKRETATLKCYPIPRHDTVYWYQQGPGQDPQFLISFYEKMQSDKGSIPDRFSAQQFSDYHSELNMSSLELGDSALYFCASSFTPPTSGANTGELFFGEGSRLTVL.